This T cell receptor (beta chain) was identified in a study of T cell repertoires in cytomegalovirus infection. At the level of the study: HLA-B-restricted CMV epitopes that are well studied, plus recently identified HLA-C-restricted ones, were used by the study. It can be stated that public TCR beta signatures indicated CMV infection as well as a matching HLA type.

Each CDR3 protein gets one entry after TCRdb re-called the reads with MiXCR. The profile shows 70,000 to 85,000 distinct CDR3 sequences, roughly 39% of them singletons. CDR3 length equals 19 residues. Germline CDR1 and CDR2: MGHRA and YSYEKL. Trimming left V 0 bases short and J 7 bases short, with 24 bases between. Of note for this clonotype: What it recognizes is unknown.

The source was CD8+ T cells from cultured PBMCs, collected from culture after CMV antigen stimulation. The chain combines TRBV4-1 with TRBJ2-2, with a possible D match to TRBD2 (7 bases). This TCR derives from a human donor in good health (CMV status not recorded). Some clones in this sample may be carry-over from other donors' samples. The CDR3 here is CASSQEALAEYQGIGELFF. CDR3 nucleotide sequence: TGCGCCAGCAGCCAAGAAGCCCTAGCGGAGTACCAGGGGATCGGGGAGCTGTTTTTT.